Presented here are 29 T cell receptor beta chains from one specimen sequenced in a study of T cells in Graves' hyperthyroidism and ophthalmopathy. What was amplified from RNA transcripts were TCR beta CDR3 regions. An initial round of RT-PCR targeting the TCR CDR3 relied on the HTBI primer set. Each CDR3 protein gets one entry after TCRdb re-called the multiplex PCR reads with MiXCR. The sample shows roughly 400,000 distinct CDR3 sequences, roughly 25% of them seen only once. Sequencing used blood. The receptors were sampled from a man over 45 with Graves' hyperthyroidism.

This clonotype was seen a few times. V and J are TRBV20-1 and TRBJ1-4; D not resolved. The germline CDR1 and CDR2 sequences are DFQATT and SNEGSKA (reference sequence). The V and J ends lost 3 bases and 4 bases respectively, with 9 bases between them. The CDR3 length is 13 residues. In DNA, the CDR3 is TGCAGTGCTAGTAGCAGGTTTAATGAAAAACTGTTTTTT. Protein sequence: CSASSRFNEKLFF.

The chain combines TRBV6-4 with TRBJ2-2; unclear D gene. The CDR3 sequence is 16 residues long. Between the trimmed V and J ends, which lost 4 bases and 5 bases, there was a span of 17 bases. CDR1 is MRHNA, CDR2 SNTAGT, per germline. CDR3 region: CASSVELSSLTGELFF. In DNA form, the CDR3 reads TGTGCCAGCAGTGTGGAATTGTCTAGTCTGACCGGGGAGCTGTTTTTT.

This clonotype has ten or more counts. This sequence joins TRBV28 and TRBJ2-3; D is tentatively TRBD1 or TRBD2 (5 bases each). This CDR3 spans 14 amino acids. V was pared by 4 bases and J by 1 base, with 9 bases between. The germline V gene has CDR1 MDHEN and CDR2 SYDVKM. The CDR3 sequence is CASSSPGRTDTQYF. The DNA for the CDR3 is TGTGCCAGCAGTTCCCCGGGACGCACAGATACGCAGTATTTT.

The CDR3 protein is CAISESVSDTQYF. The CDR3 DNA follows: TGTGCCATCAGTGAGTCGGTGTCGGATACGCAGTATTTT. The chain links TRBV10-3 to TRBJ2-3; D is unresolved. Germline V gene sequence: CDR1 ENHRY, CDR2 SYGVKD. CDR3 length: 13 amino acids. Deletions cut 0 bases from V and 6 bases from J, with 7 bases between.

This clonotype was observed a handful of times. The rearrangement uses TRBV25-1 and TRBJ2-3; D ambiguous. The germline V gene encodes CDR1 MGHDK and CDR2 SYGVNS. Trimming shortened V by 4 bases and J by 1 base, and 18 bases separated the two germline ends. The CDR3 loop spans 17 amino acids. CDR3 residues: CASSVSRRTKRTDTQYF. CDR3 nucleotides: TGTGCCAGCAGTGTCTCAAGGCGCACAAAACGCACAGATACGCAGTATTTT. The full variable domain, rest sourced from reference TRBV25-1 and TRBJ2-3, is EADIYQTPRYLVIGTGKKITLECSQTMGHDKMYWYQQDPGMELHLIHYSYGVNSTEKGDLSSESTVSRIRTEHFPLTLESARPSHTSQYLCASSVSRRTKRTDTQYFGPGTRLTVL.

About this clonotype itself: The germline gene is not matched at one end of the junction; a read error may be the cause. The chain is built from TRBV7-9 and TRBJ2-5; 7 positions agree with TRBD2. In germline, CDR1 is SEHNR, CDR2 FQNEAQ (reference sequence). The CDR3 has 14 residues. The DNA for the CDR3 is TGTGCCAGCAGCCCCGGGGGGACTCAAGAGACCCTGTACTTC. It is translated as CASSPGGTQETLYF.

This rearrangement joins TRBV30 to TRBJ2-7, with D possibly matching TRBD1 (6 bases). CDR3 length: 12 residues. From germline, CDR1 is GTSNPN and CDR2 SVGIG (reference sequence). V shed 5 bases and J shed 5 bases, with 13 bases lying between them. CDR3 amino acids: CAWSRGDDEQYF. The CDR3 DNA reads TGTGCCTGGTCCAGGGGTGACGACGAGCAGTACTTC.

The chain employs TRBV19 and TRBJ2-4, with a possible D match to TRBD1 (6 bases). CDR1 is LNHDA, CDR2 SQIVND, per germline (reference sequence). Trimming left V 6 bases short and J 9 bases short, with 9 bases between. The CDR3 extends over 11 amino acids. CDR3 sequence reads: CASRQGSIQYF. CDR3 nucleotide sequence: TGTGCCAGTAGACAGGGTTCCATTCAGTACTTC. Full variable domain (remainder filled in from reference TRBV19 and TRBJ2-4): DGGITQSPKYLFRKEGQNVTLSCEQNLNHDAMYWYRQDPGQGLRLIYYSQIVNDFQKGDIAEGYSVSREKKESFPLTVTSAQKNPTAFYLCASRQGSIQYFGAGTRLSVL.

This clonotype has ten or more counts. As DNA, the CDR3 is TGTGCCAGCAGTATCCTGACAGGGGACAATGAGCAGTTCTTC. Translated, it gives CASSILTGDNEQFF. The chain links TRBV28 to TRBJ2-1, with 8 bases aligning to TRBD1. The CDR3 extends over 14 amino acids. With V trimmed by 5 bases and J by 5 bases, 5 bases remained unmatched. Germline CDR1 is MDHEN and CDR2 is SYDVKM.

This clonotype was counted many times. The chain links TRBV28 to TRBJ2-7, with 11 positions matching TRBD1. Germline lookup yields CDR1 MDHEN and CDR2 SYDVKM. The V segment lost 5 bases and the J segment 5 bases; nucleotides outside the gene matches: 8. This CDR3 is 15 amino acids long. CDR3 nucleotide sequence: TGTGCCAGCAGTAGAACCGGGACAGGGGGGGACGAGCAGTACTTC. Translated: CASSRTGTGGDEQYF.

This clonotype was detected a few times. The chain links TRBV7-9 to TRBJ2-7; unclear D gene. Germline V gene data show CDR1 as SEHNR and CDR2 as FQNEAQ (reference sequence). Trimming cost V 1 base and J 5 bases, with 6 bases left between them. CDR3 length: 12 residues. The CDR3 loop is CASSLVRHEQYF. In nucleotides, the CDR3 is TGTGCCAGCAGCTTAGTTAGGCACGAGCAGTACTTC.

This clonotype showed up many times. The V gene is TRBV3-1, the J gene TRBJ2-7, with 7 bases lining up with TRBD2. The CDR3 loop spans 17 amino acids. After removal of 4 bases from V and 3 bases from J, the junction contained 15 bases not matched to a gene. CDR1 and CDR2 from the germline V gene are LGHDT and YNNKEL (reference sequence). The CDR3 sequence: CASSPGSLWTSIYEQYF. The CDR3 nucleotides read TGTGCCAGCAGCCCAGGCTCTCTTTGGACTAGTATCTACGAGCAGTACTTC.

This sequence joins TRBV6-5 and TRBJ2-1, with 10 bases identical to TRBD2. V was pared by 0 bases and J by 6 bases, with 5 bases of the junction left unmatched. The CDR3 spans 16 residues. In germline, CDR1 is MNHEY, CDR2 SVGAGI. The CDR3 DNA is TGTGCCAGCAGTTACTCCGCTAGCGGGAGATTCAATGAGCAGTTCTTC. This translates into CASSYSASGRFNEQFF.

This CDR3 reads CASSLVWEGTDTQYF. CDR3 DNA sequence: TGTGCCAGCAGTTTAGTCTGGGAGGGTACAGATACGCAGTATTTT. V and J are TRBV12-3 or TRBV12-4 and TRBJ2-3, with 7 bases that match TRBD2. The junction had 4 bases not matched to a gene; V was cut back by 1 base and J by 3 bases. There are 15 residues in the CDR3.

The chain couples TRBV20-1 to TRBJ2-1, with 15 bases lining up with TRBD2. The junction had 14 bases not matched to a gene; V was cut back by 6 bases and J by 8 bases. The CDR3 totals 17 residues. Germline V gene sequence: CDR1 DFQATT, CDR2 SNEGSKA (reference sequence). In DNA, the CDR3 is TGCAGTGCCACCGGGACTAGCGGGAGGATTTCGTTGGATGAGCAGTTCTTC. This encodes CSATGTSGRISLDEQFF.

V usage is TRBV5-1 and J usage is TRBJ1-4; 10 positions agree with TRBD1. J gave up 5 bases and V 1 base, and 2 bases lay outside the gene matches. Germline V CDR1 and CDR2: SGHRS, YFSETQ. The CDR3 runs 15 residues. CDR3 sequence: CASSLTGQGNEKLFF. The CDR3, as DNA: TGCGCCAGCAGCTTGACGGGACAGGGGAATGAAAAACTGTTTTTT.

The rearrangement uses TRBV4-1 and TRBJ2-7; TRBD2 matches at 9 bases. Looked up from germline, CDR1 is MGHRA and CDR2 is YSYEKL. The J segment lost 1 base and the V segment lost 4 bases, leaving 8 bases of the junction unmatched. CDR3 length: 16 residues. CDR3 amino acids: CASSPVETSGSYEQYF. The CDR3 DNA is TGCGCCAGCAGCCCGGTAGAGACTAGCGGTTCCTACGAGCAGTACTTC.

This clonotype was counted only a few times. The chain uses TRBV30 and TRBJ2-7; 11 positions agree with TRBD1. Looked up from germline, CDR1 is GTSNPN and CDR2 is SVGIG (reference sequence). J gave up 7 bases and V 3 bases, and 11 bases lay outside the gene matches. The CDR3 contains 15 residues. The CDR3 sequence is CAWRESGQGVGEQYF. Written as DNA, the CDR3 is TGTGCCTGGAGGGAATCGGGACAGGGGGTTGGGGAGCAGTACTTC.

The chain carries TRBV2 and TRBJ2-7; 7 bases fit TRBD1. The germline V gene has CDR1 SNHLY and CDR2 FYNNEI. V shed 6 bases, J shed 4 bases, and the junction held 9 bases outside the gene matches. The CDR3 covers 14 residues. The CDR3 DNA sequence: TGTGCCAGCAGCGACCGGGACAGAGTTTACGAGCAGTACTTC. This sequence encodes CASSDRDRVYEQYF.

This chain links TRBV5-4 with TRBJ2-3, with 9 bases identical to TRBD2. This CDR3 is 16 amino acids long. J gave up 5 bases and V 0 bases, and 7 bases lay outside the gene matches. The V gene's germline CDR1 is SGHNT and CDR2 YYREEE (reference sequence). The CDR3 is CASSLELAGGEDTQYF. CDR3 DNA sequence: TGTGCCAGCAGCTTGGAACTGGCGGGAGGGGAAGATACGCAGTATTTT. Full variable domain (missing parts from reference TRBV5-4 and TRBJ2-3): ETGVTQSPTHLIKTRGQQVTLRCSSQSGHNTVSWYQQALGQGPQFIFQYYREEENGRGNFPPRFSGLQFPNYSSELNVNALELDDSALYLCASSLELAGGEDTQYFGPGTRLTVL.

This chain links TRBV12-5 with TRBJ1-2; weak D call: TRBD1 (6 bases). This CDR3 contains 14 residues. Germline V gene sequence: CDR1 LGHNT, CDR2 FRNRAP. Between the trimmed V and J ends, which lost 4 bases and 7 bases, there was a span of 16 bases. The CDR3 is CASGSGQWDGGYTF. CDR3 nucleotide sequence: TGTGCTAGTGGTTCCGGACAGTGGGATGGTGGCTACACCTTC.

The chain carries TRBV5-1 and TRBJ2-3; TRBD1 is a possible D gene (5 bases). The length of the CDR3 is 15 residues. V lost 5 bases to trimming and J lost 0 bases, with 13 bases between them. Germline CDR1 and CDR2: SGHRS and YFSETQ. CDR3 nucleotides: TGCGCCAGCAGTCGGACATCTACAAGCACAGATACGCAGTATTTT. As protein: CASSRTSTSTDTQYF.

The genes are TRBV7-2 and TRBJ2-1; 14 nucleotides agree with TRBD2. This CDR3 is 19 amino acids long. CDR1 is SGHTA and CDR2 is FQGNSA in the germline V gene. Trimming cost V 0 bases and J 3 bases; bases outside gene matches: 7. CDR3 coding DNA: TGTACCAGCAGCTTAGCAGGGACTAGCGGGGGTTTTAGCTACAATGAGCAGTTCTTC. Residues: CTSSLAGTSGGFSYNEQFF.

Ten or more counts support this clonotype. J is TRBJ2-5 and V is TRBV12-3 or TRBV12-4, with D perhaps TRBD1 or TRBD2 (6 bases each). The CDR3 extends over 14 amino acids. Trimming cost V 7 bases and J 1 base, with 13 bases left between them. Here the CDR3 reads CASNSGGPQETQYF. The CDR3 DNA follows: TGTGCCAGCAACTCTGGGGGGCCCCAAGAGACCCAGTACTTC.

Ten or more counts support this clonotype. J is TRBJ2-7 and V is TRBV6-1; TRBD2 aligns across 7 bases. The trim removed 3 bases at V and 6 bases at J, leaving 5 bases unmatched. Germline V gives CDR1 MNHNS, CDR2 SASEGT. This CDR3 contains 13 residues. The CDR3 coding sequence is TGTGCCAGCAGTGACGGGAGGTCTGGCGAGCAGTACTTC. This gives the protein CASSDGRSGEQYF.

This chain connects TRBV11-2 to TRBJ2-3; D unclear. This CDR3 is 16 amino acids long. Trimming removed 5 bases from V and 0 bases from J, with 15 bases in between. Germline V CDR1 and CDR2: SGHAT, FQNNGV. The CDR3 loop is CASSRRAAASTDTQYF. CDR3 DNA sequence: TGTGCCAGCAGCCGCCGGGCGGCCGCTAGCACAGATACGCAGTATTTT.

This clonotype was recorded a few times. V gene TRBV12-3 or TRBV12-4 combines with J gene TRBJ2-1; 7 bases agree with TRBD2. CDR3 length: 15 amino acids. Germline trimming cut 3 bases from V and 3 bases from J; bases unmatched to any gene: 5. The DNA of the CDR3 is TGTGCCAGCAGTTTGAGGGAGGGCCACTACAATGAGCAGTTCTTC. It translates to CASSLREGHYNEQFF.

In the case of this clonotype: A junction end diverges from the germline sequence, so it may reflect a read error. This chain connects TRBV14 to TRBJ2-2; 8 bases align to TRBD1. Germline loops: CDR1 SGHDN, CDR2 FVKESK. The CDR3 runs 15 residues. CDR3 DNA sequence: TGTGCCAGCAGCGCCCGGACAGGGCGGACCGGGGAGCCGTTTTTT. Amino acids: CASSARTGRTGEPFF.

This clonotype was seen a few times. The chain has TRBV5-1 and TRBJ2-2, with a possible D match to TRBD2 (6 bases). The CDR3 covers 14 residues. The V end lost 5 bases, the J end lost 0 bases, and 8 bases lay between the germline ends. The germline gives CDR1 SGHRS, CDR2 YFSETQ. The CDR3 DNA reads as TGCGCCAGCAGGCCGGGGGCGAACACCGGGGAGCTGTTTTTT. Translating gives CASRPGANTGELFF.